This T cell receptor (beta chain) was sequenced in a study of PD-1 blockade in classical Hodgkin lymphoma. The method was immunoSEQ multiplex PCR; TCRdb's version includes in-frame clones alone and lacks a portion of them. The sample yields about 100,000 clones, around 80% seen once. CDR3 length equals 16 residues. The junction had 8 bases not matched to a gene; V was cut back by 1 base and J by 5 bases. Germline V gives CDR1 SGHNT, CDR2 YYREEE (reference sequence). Relapses following autologous stem cell transplantation were seen in all patients, with brentuximab vedotin exposure varying. The sequence was collected from a human donor with classical Hodgkin lymphoma. This chain connects TRBV5-4 to TRBJ2-2; TRBD2 matches at 7 bases. The starting material was peripheral blood mononuclear cells (PBMCs), obtained at baseline. CDR3 amino acids: CASSLSQRGGTGELFF. The CDR3 nucleotides read TGTGCCAGCAGCTTGTCCCAGCGGGGCGGAACCGGGGAGCTGTTTTTT.